This passage covers 2 T cell receptor beta chains from one sample sequenced in a study of blood T cell repertoires in COVID-19. TCRdb's table, derived via immunoSEQ multiplex PCR, lists solely in-frame clones and lacks some. Among 80,000 to 95,000 clones listed, over 70% were seen once. The sequenced sample was peripheral blood. The receptor set was obtained from a woman in her forties or fifties with acute or convalescent COVID-19.

The V and J genes are TRBV7-9 and TRBJ2-3; the D gene is possibly TRBD1 (6 bases). The CDR3 length is 16 residues. V lost 5 bases and J 4 bases, leaving 19 bases between the germline ends. From germline, CDR1 is SEHNR and CDR2 FQNEAQ (reference sequence). In nucleotides, the CDR3 is TGTGCCAGCAGCCCCCACCGGGACAAGAGGGCAGATACGCAGTATTTT. It codes for CASSPHRDKRADTQYF.

The chain recombines TRBV18 with TRBJ1-2; 7 bases are shared with TRBD1. From germline, CDR1 is KGHSH and CDR2 LQKENI. Trimming at V came to 1 base and at J to 7 bases, leaving 12 bases not matched to a gene. This CDR3 is built from 16 residues. CDR3 protein: CASSPRDLDRVRGYTF. The CDR3 DNA is TGTGCCAGCTCACCACGGGACCTAGACAGGGTTCGTGGCTACACCTTC.